This T cell receptor (beta chain) was identified during a study of blood T cell repertoires in COVID-19. The V end was cut by 3 bases, the J end by 4 bases, with 20 bases between. This CDR3 region has 17 residues. Per the germline V gene, CDR1 is SGDLS and CDR2 is YYNGEE. Repertoires were generated with immunoSEQ multiplex PCR, while TCRdb's copy carries only in-frame clones and drops some. The sample shows some 450,000 clones, approximately 89% of them seen only once. Sequenced: peripheral blood. The sequence derives from a woman aged 45-65 years with COVID-19, enrolled during active disease. The chain is built from TRBV9 and TRBJ1-3, with no clear D. The CDR3 region is CASSGAVETRIGNTIYF. In nucleotides, the CDR3 is TGTGCCAGCAGCGGCGCTGTTGAGACAAGGATCGGAAACACCATATATTTT.